The rows below give T cell receptor beta chains drawn from one sample of a study of cytomegalovirus exposure and HLA in healthy donors. Sequenced by immunoSEQ multiplex PCR; TCRdb stores in-frame clones only, minus some. The specimen's table records 30,000 to 35,000 clones. Sequencing used PBMCs. The origin of the receptors is a woman aged 40 to 55 in good health and CMV-seropositive. Both conserved end residues are part of each CDR3. The D gene is left open where the match is weak.

d_call j_call v_call cdr3_aa cdr3_nt
. TRBJ2-2 TRBV9 CASSPEGRNTNTGELFF TGTGCCAGCAGCCCTGAGGGGAGGAACACGAACACCGGGGAGCTGTTTTTT
TRBD1 TRBJ2-1 TRBV7-6 CASSLTGLYNEQFF TGTGCCAGCAGCTTGACAGGGCTCTACAATGAGCAGTTCTTC
. TRBJ1-1 TRBV28 CASSRVVYTEAFF TGTGCCAGCAGCAGGGTGGTGTACACTGAAGCTTTCTTT
TRBD1 TRBJ1-2 TRBV29-1 CSVTGQGQDGYTF TGCAGCGTGACTGGACAGGGTCAAGACGGCTACACCTTC
. TRBJ1-5 TRBV7-8 CASSAHRDQPQHF TGTGCCAGCAGCGCCCACAGGGATCAGCCCCAGCATTTT
. TRBJ2-5 TRBV27 CASRNSASGTQYF TGTGCCAGCAGGAATAGCGCCTCTGGGACCCAGTACTTC
. TRBJ1-3 TRBV2 CASVLGSGNTIYF TGTGCCAGTGTACTTGGGAGCGGAAACACCATATATTTT
. TRBJ1-3 TRBV10-3 CAISDNRVGNTIYF TGTGCCATCAGTGATAACAGGGTGGGAAACACCATATATTTT
. TRBJ2-7 TRBV28 CASSSPPGTPYF TGTGCCAGCAGTTCCCCGCCCGGGACACCGTACTTC
TRBD2 TRBJ2-7 TRBV28 CASSLRLAGQHSYEQYF TGTGCCAGCAGTTTACGACTAGCGGGGCAACACTCCTACGAGCAGTACTTC
. TRBJ1-5 TRBV2 CASSEVADYQPQHF TGTGCCAGCAGTGAAGTGGCAGATTATCAGCCCCAGCATTTT
. TRBJ1-1 TRBV28 CASMNEELNTEAFF TGTGCCAGCATGAATGAGGAGTTGAACACTGAAGCTTTCTTT
. TRBJ2-5 TRBV5-6 CASSRRGRETQYF TGTGCCAGCAGCCGTCGGGGGAGGGAGACCCAGTACTTC
. TRBJ1-4 TRBV30 CAWSARPEKLFF TGTGCCTGGAGTGCCAGGCCGGAAAAACTGTTTTTT
TRBD1 TRBJ2-1 TRBV19 CASSIRDRGGNEQFF TGTGCCAGTAGTATCCGGGACAGGGGTGGCAATGAGCAGTTCTTC
. TRBJ1-1 TRBV28 CASSFVHTEAFF TGTGCCAGCAGTTTCGTTCACACTGAAGCTTTCTTT
TRBD2 TRBJ2-5 TRBV28 CASSFPTSGGPEETQYF TGTGCCAGCAGTTTCCCCACTAGCGGGGGGCCTGAAGAGACCCAGTACTTC
TRBD2 TRBJ2-3 TRBV18 CASSPSSLAGRTDTQYF TGTGCCAGCTCACCAAGTTCACTAGCGGGTCGCACAGATACGCAGTATTTT
TRBD2 TRBJ2-7 TRBV28 CASSSLSGRNVYEQYF TGTGCCAGCAGTTCCCTTAGCGGGAGAAACGTCTACGAGCAGTACTTC
TRBD2 TRBJ2-2 TRBV28 CASRTSGNTGELFF TGTGCCAGCAGGACTAGCGGGAACACCGGGGAGCTGTTTTTT
. TRBJ2-1 TRBV10-2 CASSVPGLASYNEQFF TGCGCCAGCAGTGTTCCCGGACTGGCCTCCTACAATGAGCAGTTCTTC
. TRBJ1-1 TRBV9 CASSPTPRQKDTEAFF TGTGCCAGCAGCCCAACTCCACGACAGAAAGACACTGAAGCTTTCTTT